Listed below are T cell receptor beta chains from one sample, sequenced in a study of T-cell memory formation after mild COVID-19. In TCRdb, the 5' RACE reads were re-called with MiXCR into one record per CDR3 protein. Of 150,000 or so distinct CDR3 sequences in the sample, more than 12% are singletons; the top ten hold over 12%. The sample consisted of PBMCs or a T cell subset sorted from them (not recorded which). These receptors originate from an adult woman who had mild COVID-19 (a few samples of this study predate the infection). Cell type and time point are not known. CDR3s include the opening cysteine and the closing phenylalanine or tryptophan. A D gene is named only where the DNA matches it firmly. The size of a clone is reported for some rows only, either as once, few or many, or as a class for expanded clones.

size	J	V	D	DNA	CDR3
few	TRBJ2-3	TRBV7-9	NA	TGTGCCAGCAGCTTCCCGGTAGATACGCAGTATTTT	CASSFPVDTQYF
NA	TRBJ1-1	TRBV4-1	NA	TGCGCCAGCAGCCAGTCAGCGGAGGAGGAGACTGAAGCTTTCTTT	CASSQSAEEETEAFF
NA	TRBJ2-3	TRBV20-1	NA	TGCAGTGCTAGAGTGGGTCTCTCTACGCAGTATTTT	CSARVGLSTQYF
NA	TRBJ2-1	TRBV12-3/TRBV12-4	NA	TGTGCCAGCAGTTTACCAGGGTCCTCCTCCAATGAGCAGTTCTTC	CASSLPGSSSNEQFF
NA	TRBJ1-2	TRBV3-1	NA	TGTGCCAGCAGCCACTACCAAGCGGCTAACTATGGCTACACCTTC	CASSHYQAANYGYTF
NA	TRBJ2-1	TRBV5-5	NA	TGTGCCAGCAGCTTGGAAAGGCCCTCCTACAATGAGCAGTTCTTC	CASSLERPSYNEQFF
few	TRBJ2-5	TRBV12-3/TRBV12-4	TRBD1	TGTGCCAGCAGTCCCAGGGGGGGGACAGGGGAGACCCAGTACTTC	CASSPRGGTGETQYF
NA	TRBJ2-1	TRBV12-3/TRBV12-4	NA	TGTGCCAGCAGGCAGGGGGGAGGCGAGCAGTTCTTC	CASRQGGGEQFF
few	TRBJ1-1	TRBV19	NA	TGTGCCAGTAGTATAGGGTCTGGCCAGGGATTGCTGAACACTGAAGCTTTCTTT	CASSIGSGQGLLNTEAFF
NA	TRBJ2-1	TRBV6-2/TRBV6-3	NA	TGTGCCAGCAGTGGATTGAGGAACAATGAGCAGTTCTTC	CASSGLRNNEQFF
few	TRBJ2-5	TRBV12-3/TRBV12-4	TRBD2	TGTGCCAGCAGTCTTCCGGCGGGGGTAAAAGAGACCCAGTACTTC	CASSLPAGVKETQYF
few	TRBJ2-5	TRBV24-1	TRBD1	TGTGCCACCAGTGATTCCGGGGACAGGACACAAGAGACCCAGTACTTC	CATSDSGDRTQETQYF